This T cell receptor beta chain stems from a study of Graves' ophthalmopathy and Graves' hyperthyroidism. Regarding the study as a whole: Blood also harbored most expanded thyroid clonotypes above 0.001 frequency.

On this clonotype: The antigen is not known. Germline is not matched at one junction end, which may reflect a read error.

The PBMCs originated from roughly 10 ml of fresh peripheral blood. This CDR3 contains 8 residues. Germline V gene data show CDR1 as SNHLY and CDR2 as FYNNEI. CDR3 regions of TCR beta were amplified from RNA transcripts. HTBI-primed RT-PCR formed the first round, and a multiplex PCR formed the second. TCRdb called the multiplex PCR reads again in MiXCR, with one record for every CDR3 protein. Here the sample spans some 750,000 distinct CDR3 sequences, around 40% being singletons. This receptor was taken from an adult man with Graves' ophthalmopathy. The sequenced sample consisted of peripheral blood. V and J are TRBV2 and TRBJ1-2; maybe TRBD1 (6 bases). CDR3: CASSVDRF. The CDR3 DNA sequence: TGTGCCAGCAGTGTAGACAGGTTC.